This section outlines one T cell receptor beta chain sequence together with its context. Its antigen is undetermined. PCR primers comprised 60 Vbeta and 13 Jbeta primers. The table came from immunoSEQ multiplex PCR; TCRdb's copy has only in-frame clones and leaves some out. Of about 190,000 clones detected, over 60% appear once; the ten largest clones hold about 4.8%. These data come from a study of cytomegalovirus exposure and HLA in healthy donors. Whole-study context: Earlier findings included roughly 120 million unique TCR beta sequences obtained from about 179 million T cells. Of all 398 donors who were genotyped, roughly 83% belonged to the Caucasian-associated ancestry cluster. General observations from the study: Several top significant clusters appeared, in a later analysis, to be linked to common viral pathogens. It was reportedly the case that the classifier diagnosed cytomegalovirus status with high specificity and sensitivity.

Germline values: CDR1 SGHRS, CDR2 YFSETQ. This CDR3 region has 15 residues. J lost 3 bases, V lost 1 base, and 2 bases had no gene match. V gene TRBV5-1 combines with J gene TRBJ1-1, with 11 positions matching TRBD1. Sequencing was done on a sample of PBMCs. The origin of this receptor is a man aged 25-45 years in good health and CMV-seropositive. The CDR3: CASSLRDRGDTEAFF. The CDR3, as DNA: TGCGCCAGCAGCTTGCGGGACAGGGGGGACACTGAAGCTTTCTTT.